This entry lists 31 T cell receptor beta chains sequenced from one sample in a study of CD8 T cells in Susac syndrome. Random-hexamer reverse transcription was applied to about 0.5 to 1 ug RNA. TCRdb independently ran MiXCR on the immunoSEQ multiplex PCR reads; one entry per CDR3 protein. The table has roughly 25,000 distinct CDR3 sequences, over 85% seen once. Sequences were obtained from CD8+ T cells from PBMCs. The receptor set was obtained from a human donor with Susac syndrome.

This chain uses TRBV5-1 with TRBJ2-4; 11 positions match TRBD1. Germline V gene sequence: CDR1 SGHRS, CDR2 YFSETQ. The CDR3 is 14 amino acids. The V gene end was trimmed by 4 bases and the J gene end by 5 bases; junction bases not matched to a gene: 2. The CDR3 DNA follows: TGCGCCAGCAGCGAGGGACAGGGGGAAAACATTCAGTACTTC. It codes for CASSEGQGENIQYF.

CDR3 sequence reads: CASSMLEGPGNTIYF. The DNA for the CDR3 is TGTGCCAGTAGTATGCTGGAGGGACCTGGAAACACCATATATTTT. The genes are TRBV19 and TRBJ1-3; perhaps TRBD1 as D (5 bases). CDR1 and CDR2 from the germline V gene are LNHDA and SQIVND (reference sequence). This CDR3 comprises 15 residues. Trimming stripped 3 bases from V and 2 bases from J, with 11 bases between.

This chain joins TRBV7-8 and TRBJ2-3; 12 bases line up with TRBD2. CDR1 and CDR2 from the germline V gene are SGHVS and FQNEAQ. The CDR3 is 15 residues long. Germline trimming cut 6 bases from V and 1 base from J; bases unmatched to any gene: 2. CDR3 sequence reads: CASRWTSGGTDTQYF. DNA of the CDR3: TGTGCCAGCAGGTGGACTAGCGGGGGCACAGATACGCAGTATTTT.

The chain employs TRBV24-1 and TRBJ2-1; D gene ambiguous. V shed 3 bases and J shed 4 bases, with 3 bases lying between them. The germline gives CDR1 KGHDR, CDR2 SFDVKD. This CDR3 spans 12 amino acids. As DNA, the CDR3 is TGTGCCACCAGTGATGGGTACAATGAGCAGTTCTTC. Translating gives CATSDGYNEQFF.

The chain has TRBV9 and TRBJ2-7, with D perhaps assigned TRBD1 or TRBD2 (5 bases each). CDR1 SGDLS and CDR2 YYNGEE come from the germline V gene. This CDR3 has 14 amino acids. V was trimmed by 0 bases and J by 3 bases, leaving 10 bases between them. CDR3 sequence (DNA): TGTGCCAGCAGCGTAGACAGGACTGACTACGAGCAGTACTTC. Protein sequence: CASSVDRTDYEQYF.

This rearrangement joins TRBV12-3 or TRBV12-4 to TRBJ2-2; the D is unclear. The CDR3 totals 13 residues. The germline V and J ends were trimmed by 7 bases and 10 bases, with 16 bases remaining between them. The CDR3 sequence is CASKRDAPEELFF. CDR3 coding DNA: TGTGCCAGCAAAAGAGATGCCCCCGAGGAGCTGTTTTTT.

CDR3 region: CASSHAKPGVNTEAFF. The CDR3, as DNA: TGTGCCAGCAGCCATGCCAAGCCGGGGGTGAACACTGAAGCTTTCTTT. V is TRBV14 and J is TRBJ1-1; the D gene is possibly TRBD1 (5 bases). Between the trimmed V and J ends, which lost 3 bases and 0 bases, there was a span of 14 bases. The CDR3 length is 16 residues. Germline V lookup: CDR1 SGHDN, CDR2 FVKESK.

V gene TRBV4-3 combines with J gene TRBJ2-1; no definite D call. There are 15 residues in the CDR3. Trimming cost V 0 bases and J 4 bases, with 10 bases left between them. Germline lookup yields CDR1 LGHNA and CDR2 YSLEER. For the CDR3, the DNA is TGCGCCAGCAGCCAAGATTATTCCGGGTACAATGAGCAGTTCTTC. This gives the protein CASSQDYSGYNEQFF.

The V call is TRBV28, the J call TRBJ1-6, with 10 bases matching TRBD1. There are 15 residues in the CDR3. Germline V gene sequence: CDR1 MDHEN, CDR2 SYDVKM. The trim removed 7 bases at V and 5 bases at J, leaving 5 bases unmatched. CDR3 loop: CASTGQGGNNSPLHF. CDR3 sequence (DNA): TGTGCCAGCACCGGACAGGGGGGTAATAATTCACCCCTCCACTTT.

The chain carries TRBV6-4 and TRBJ2-1; possibly TRBD1 or TRBD2 for D (5 bases each). CDR3 length: 12 residues. V lost 6 bases to trimming and J lost 5 bases, with 8 bases between them. CDR1 is MRHNA and CDR2 is SNTAGT in the germline V gene. The CDR3 coding sequence is TGTGCCAGCAGGGTGGGGGACAATGAGCAGTTCTTC. Translated: CASRVGDNEQFF.

The chain employs TRBV9 and TRBJ1-5; 9 bases agree with TRBD1. Germline CDR1 reads SGDLS; CDR2 reads YYNGEE. Trimming removed 0 bases from V and 5 bases from J; junction bases left unmatched: 9. The CDR3 is 17 residues long. The CDR3 region has the DNA TGTGCCAGCAGCGTAGCGGCCTGGGGACAGGGCTATCAGCCCCAGCATTTT. Translation gives CASSVAAWGQGYQPQHF.

This chain connects TRBV4-3 to TRBJ2-7, with 9 bases aligning to TRBD1. V trimming: 4 bases; J trimming: 3 bases; junction bases outside the gene matches: 4. CDR1 and CDR2 from the germline V gene are LGHNA and YSLEER. This CDR3 contains 14 residues. CDR3 bases: TGCGCCAGCAGCCCCGGACAGGGGTTCTACGAGCAGTACTTC. Amino acid sequence: CASSPGQGFYEQYF.

A single count supports this clonotype. The chain joins TRBV28 to TRBJ1-6; 9 nucleotides match TRBD1. J was trimmed by 8 bases and V by 6 bases; bases with no gene match: 5. CDR1 and CDR2 (germline): MDHEN, SYDVKM. This CDR3 region has 14 residues. The CDR3 reads CASRRTGEDSPLHF. The CDR3 coding sequence is TGTGCCAGCAGAAGGACAGGGGAGGATTCACCCCTCCACTTT.

The chain recombines TRBV7-8 with TRBJ2-7; D unresolved. Germline loops: CDR1 SGHVS, CDR2 FQNEAQ. V lost 3 bases to trimming and J lost 2 bases, with 11 bases between them. The CDR3 is made up of 14 amino acids. CDR3 sequence (DNA): TGTGCCAGCAGCTTTCGTACGAAAACCTACGAGCAGTACTTC. Encoded protein: CASSFRTKTYEQYF.

The genes are TRBV9 and TRBJ2-1, with 8 nucleotides matching TRBD1. V shed 4 bases and J 6 bases; nucleotides not matched to a gene: 9. The CDR3 covers 15 residues. Germline lookup yields CDR1 SGDLS and CDR2 YYNGEE. CDR3 residues: CASSSPDRVVNEQFF. Written as DNA, the CDR3 is TGTGCCAGCAGCTCTCCGGACAGGGTGGTCAATGAGCAGTTCTTC.

This chain connects TRBV7-8 to TRBJ1-2; D is unclear. This CDR3 contains 13 residues. With 1 base removed from V and 4 bases from J, the gap between germline ends came to 7 bases. Germline V gene lookup returns CDR1 SGHVS and CDR2 FQNEAQ. The CDR3 nucleotides read TGTGCCAGCAGCTTAGGGGCCGTCTATGGCTACACCTTC. It yields the protein CASSLGAVYGYTF.

The J gene is TRBJ2-2, the V gene TRBV28; maybe TRBD1 (5 bases). Per the germline V gene, CDR1 is MDHEN and CDR2 is SYDVKM. The V end lost 8 bases, the J end lost 1 base, and 20 bases lay between the germline ends. This CDR3 has 17 amino acids. CDR3: CASSRPQGVGNTGELFF. As DNA, the CDR3 is TGTGCCAGCTCCCGCCCCCAAGGGGTCGGGAACACCGGGGAGCTGTTTTTT.

This sequence joins TRBV6-6 and TRBJ2-3; 8 bases are a match to TRBD1. The J segment lost 8 bases and the V segment lost 6 bases, leaving 13 bases of the junction unmatched. The CDR3 has 15 amino acids. CDR1 MNHNY and CDR2 SVGAGI come from the germline V gene (reference sequence). The CDR3 sequence is CASSSDDRGWATQYF. In nucleotides, the CDR3 is TGTGCCAGCAGCTCGGACGACAGGGGATGGGCTACGCAGTATTTT.

This chain connects TRBV30 to TRBJ1-1; D may be TRBD1 (6 bases). The germline V and J ends were trimmed by 0 bases and 8 bases, with 16 bases remaining between them. This CDR3 comprises 14 residues. The germline CDR1 and CDR2 sequences are GTSNPN and SVGIG (reference sequence). The CDR3 DNA reads TGTGCCTGGAGTGTAATTGGAGGGGGGATCGAAGCTTTCTTT. This translates into CAWSVIGGGIEAFF.

The chain carries TRBV4-1 and TRBJ2-7; D is perhaps TRBD2 (6 bases). Germline V CDR1 and CDR2: MGHRA, YSYEKL. V was cut by 0 bases and J by 2 bases, with 11 bases left in between. The CDR3 has 15 amino acids. CDR3 DNA: TGCGCCAGCAGCCAAGAACCGGGGGTAGCCTACGAGCAGTACTTC. As protein: CASSQEPGVAYEQYF.

This clonotype was found a few times. The chain's CDR3 is CASSLVTRIHEQYF. For the CDR3, the DNA is TGTGCCAGCAGCTTAGTTACCAGGATCCACGAGCAGTACTTC. The chain carries TRBV7-9 and TRBJ2-7; D is uncertain. V was pared by 1 base and J by 5 bases, with 12 bases between. Germline lookup yields CDR1 SEHNR and CDR2 FQNEAQ (reference sequence). This CDR3 is built from 14 residues.

This chain connects TRBV9 to TRBJ2-2, with 7 nucleotides matching TRBD2. With 4 bases clipped from V and 0 bases from J, the junction kept 6 bases outside the gene matches. The germline gives CDR1 SGDLS, CDR2 YYNGEE. The length of the CDR3 is 16 residues. The CDR3, as DNA: TGTGCCAGCAGCCTGGGAGGGGACGCGAACACCGGGGAGCTGTTTTTT. It codes for CASSLGGDANTGELFF.

The chain combines TRBV3-1 with TRBJ2-2; D possibly matches TRBD1 or TRBD2 (5 bases each). Deletions cut 4 bases from V and 4 bases from J, with 16 bases between. CDR1 and CDR2 from the germline V gene are LGHDT and YNNKEL (reference sequence). The length of the CDR3 is 16 residues. The CDR3 DNA reads as TGTGCCAGCAGCCCGACCGGGACGACCCCCACCGGGGAGCTGTTTTTT. Protein: CASSPTGTTPTGELFF.

Points on this clonotype: The missing conserved phenylalanine or tryptophan at the end of this CDR3 makes a read error likely. No DNA is shown, since the ends of the CDR3 on it are uncertain; the CDR3 is the one TCRdb lists. J is TRBJ2-1 and V is TRBV21-1. TRBV21-1 is given as a pseudogene. The CDR3 has 9 residues if both end residues are counted. The CDR3: CASSKELRL.

V usage is TRBV7-9 and J usage is TRBJ2-2; D could derive from TRBD1 or TRBD2 (5 bases each). The CDR3 is made up of 14 amino acids. V lost 7 bases to trimming and J lost 3 bases, with 12 bases between them. Germline V CDR1 and CDR2: SEHNR, FQNEAQ (reference sequence). CDR3 nucleotides: TGTGCCAGCACTTTGATGGGGGACACCGGGGAGCTGTTTTTT. Encoded protein: CASTLMGDTGELFF.

Here the CDR3 reads CASSLGQFRSYEQYF. As DNA, the CDR3 is TGTGCCAGCAGCCTTGGACAGTTCCGAAGCTACGAGCAGTACTTC. The chain recombines TRBV5-6 with TRBJ2-7; tentatively, D is TRBD1 (6 bases). The CDR3 runs to 15 residues. CDR1 is SGHDT and CDR2 is YYEEEE in the germline V gene. The ends were cut back, 4 bases at V and 3 bases at J, with 17 bases in the middle. The variable domain in full, with the rest retrieved from reference TRBV5-6 and TRBJ2-7, is DAGVTQSPTHLIKTRGQQVTLRCSPKSGHDTVSWYQQALGQGPQFIFQYYEEEERQRGNFPDRFSGHQFPNYSSELNVNALLLGDSALYLCASSLGQFRSYEQYFGPGTRLTVT.

This chain links TRBV4-1 with TRBJ2-7; 7 nucleotides line up with TRBD1. The CDR3 is 14 residues long. Germline V gene data show CDR1 as MGHRA and CDR2 as YSYEKL. J gave up 6 bases and V 5 bases, and 10 bases lay outside the gene matches. The CDR3 sequence is CASSYEQGTGEQYF. The CDR3 coding sequence is TGCGCCAGCAGCTATGAACAGGGGACGGGCGAGCAGTACTTC.

The J gene is TRBJ2-7, the V gene TRBV27; possibly TRBD1 or TRBD2 for D (6 bases each). This CDR3 has 11 residues. Germline assignment: CDR1 MNHEY and CDR2 SMNVEV (reference sequence). The V end lost 9 bases, the J end lost 7 bases, and 13 bases lay between the germline ends. The CDR3 here is CASGGLAEQYF. As DNA, the CDR3 is TGTGCCAGTGGGGGGCTGGCGGAGCAGTACTTC.

This clonotype was observed a single time. This rearrangement joins TRBV6-5 to TRBJ1-2; the D gene is possibly TRBD1 (6 bases). CDR1 and CDR2 from the germline V gene are MNHEY and SVGAGI. The CDR3 contains 14 residues. Trimming took off 2 bases at V and 8 bases at J, with 15 bases between the two ends. DNA of the CDR3: TGTGCCAGCAGTTACAATTGGGGGGCTGACGGCTACACCTTC. This sequence encodes CASSYNWGADGYTF.

This clonotype was seen only a few times. The chain joins TRBV25-1 to TRBJ2-7; no clear D. The V and J ends lost 7 bases and 3 bases respectively, with 13 bases between them. The CDR3 spans 13 residues. CDR1 MGHDK and CDR2 SYGVNS come from the germline V gene. The CDR3 DNA reads TGTGCCAGCACCCCCGGCAAAGTCTACGAGCAGTACTTC. It codes for CASTPGKVYEQYF.

This clonotype has just one count. The chain links TRBV5-4 to TRBJ2-5; unclear D gene. The CDR3 has 14 residues. Trimming left V 4 bases short and J 5 bases short, with 15 bases between. In germline, CDR1 is SGHNT, CDR2 YYREEE (reference sequence). DNA for the CDR3: TGTGCCAGCAGCGGACCTACCCGTCGGGAGACCCAGTACTTC. Translation gives CASSGPTRRETQYF. Full variable domain (remainder filled in from reference TRBV5-4 and TRBJ2-5): ETGVTQSPTHLIKTRGQQVTLRCSSQSGHNTVSWYQQALGQGPQFIFQYYREEENGRGNFPPRFSGLQFPNYSSELNVNALELDDSALYLCASSGPTRRETQYFGPGTRLLVL.